This TCR beta chain was sequenced during a study of blood T cell repertoires in COVID-19 (dated by TCRdb to the early 2020s). About the study as a whole: Samples covering the acute and convalescent phases of COVID-19 were provided by collaborators in the United States, Italy and Spain. The material from the prospective study consisted of cDNA or gDNA derived from T cells, B-cell-depleted T cells, or PBMCs. The samples were drawn from two sources: the first 160 participants of the ongoing ImmuneRACE study, and 1,000 to 1,500 subjects contributed by 6 global collaborators. Nearly every sample came with metadata listing a de-identified subject ID, COVID-19 status, age in years and sex. A freely available public database, intended as a resource for researchers studying the immune response to SARS-CoV-2, is where the repertoires were released. Where HLA class I and class II types were available, the types were taken from metadata supplied by the sample provider, not from assay-based typing. The dataset comprised deeply sampled blood TCRbeta repertoires from subjects exposed to, actively infected with, or recovered from COVID-19. What the research found in general, with its limitations: The quantity of clinical and demographic metadata differed by source and by participant and was supplied without curation.

As for this clone: Its antigen is unknown. No base qualities exist here, and no much larger clone lies one base off it.

Participants in the prospective study were aged roughly 18 to 90 years, lived in 20 to 30 United States geographic areas, and enrolled through a virtual design. To assign participants to cohorts, the prospective study relied on clinical history that participants themselves reported in a screening survey and a study questionnaire. In the prospective study, whole blood, serum and a nasopharyngeal or oropharyngeal swab were collected from each participant by mobile phlebotomists. Over a roughly 2-month period, participants in the prospective study had the option of providing additional blood draws and questionnaires. Before DNA extraction, prospective study blood samples were shipped either frozen or at room temperature. The immunoSEQ Assay, a bias-controlled multiplex PCR, was used to amplify TCRbeta CDR3 regions from genomic DNA. As for the authors' bioinformatics: The number of nucleated cells in each sample was estimated by amplification of reference gene primers within the assay. Sequence reads were collapsed and filtered to measure the absolute abundance of every unique TCRbeta CDR3 rearrangement. Productive Simpson clonality was computed per sample as the square root of Simpson's diversity index over productive rearrangements. TCRdb re-hosts the immuneACCESS table, in-frame sequences only. Its copies lack some clones; in the studies checked, an unresolved V gene accounts for under half of them, and the cause for the rest is not known. The V and J calls and the clone size are those of that table, but D and trimming were determined from the DNA. In this sample the table shows under 250,000 clones, about four fifths of which occur a single time. The top ten clones comprise 8.5% to 10% of the sample.

Inclusive of the bounding cysteine and phenylalanine, the CDR3 is 13 residues long. Only the CDR3 part of the read is kept: 39 bases, read in frame from the first base. V is shortened by 5 bases, J by 8 bases, and the region joining them spans 12 bases. The germline V gene (reference sequence) sets CDR1 to LNHDA and CDR2 to SQIVND. The source of this sequence is a woman aged 50 to 60 with acute COVID-19. The sequence joins TRBV19 to TRBJ2-2; TRBD2 is perhaps the D gene, given 6 matching bases. Sequencing used PBMCs or T cells enriched from blood (not recorded which). The nucleotides read TGTGCCAGTAGTGAATCGGGAGCGGGGGAGCTGTTTTTT. It translates to CASSESGAGELFF.